Listed below are T cell receptor beta chains from one sample, sequenced in a study of T cells in Graves' hyperthyroidism and ophthalmopathy. A single record per CDR3 protein comes from TCRdb applying MiXCR to the multiplex PCR reads. The sample contains fewer than 650,000 distinct CDR3 sequences, roughly 15% of which appear only once. The sequencing input was blood. The receptors shown here come from a woman between 40 and 50 years old with Graves' ophthalmopathy. CDR3s include the opening cysteine and the closing phenylalanine or tryptophan. D genes are given only for firm matches. Rows may omit the clone size; those that give it use once, few, many or a size class.

NA	14	TRBV4-1	TRBJ1-1	NA	TGCGCCAGCAGCTGGCGCGAGGGAAACACTGAAGCTTTCTTT	CASSWREGNTEAFF
NA	18	TRBV30	TRBJ2-1	TRBD2	TGTGCCTGGATGGGGACTAGCGGGCCGACGGGCTCCTACAATGAGCAGTTCTTC	CAWMGTSGPTGSYNEQFF
many	14	TRBV30	TRBJ1-2	TRBD1	TGTGCCGGGAGAAACAGGGGTCTTAACTATGGCTACACCTTC	CAGRNRGLNYGYTF
few	21	TRBV12-3/TRBV12-4	TRBJ2-7	TRBD2	TGTGCCAGCAGTTTAATGTCGAGAGGGGTTAAAACTAGCGGGAGACAGGACGAGCAGTACTTC	CASSLMSRGVKTSGRQDEQYF
many	15	TRBV7-2	TRBJ1-2	NA	TGTGCCAGCAGCTCCTCTTCGCGGGGGCTTTATGGCTACACCTTC	CASSSSSRGLYGYTF
many	12	TRBV30	TRBJ2-5	NA	TGTGCCTTGGTGACACAGGGAGAGACCCAGTACTTC	CALVTQGETQYF
many	17	TRBV28	TRBJ1-5	NA	TGTGCCAGCAGTTTATCCGGGGGTACCTATAGCAATCAGCCCCAGCATTTT	CASSLSGGTYSNQPQHF
many	14	TRBV14	TRBJ2-5	TRBD2	TGTGCCAGCAGCCCACTACTAGCGGGAGAGACCCAGTACTTC	CASSPLLAGETQYF
NA	12	TRBV27	TRBJ2-7	TRBD2	TGTGCCAGCAGCCTTACTAGCGGAGTAGAGTACTTC	CASSLTSGVEYF
few	15	TRBV19	TRBJ1-1	TRBD1	TGTGCCAGTAGTATATCAGGGACAGGGGACACTGAAGCTTTCTTT	CASSISGTGDTEAFF
many	10	TRBV20-1	TRBJ2-7	NA	TGCAGTGCCAGGAAAAACGAGCAGTACTTC	CSARKNEQYF
many	11	TRBV12-3/TRBV12-4	TRBJ2-7	NA	TGTGCCAGCAGTTTAAGTCTCGAGCAGTACTTC	CASSLSLEQYF
many	15	TRBV12-3/TRBV12-4	TRBJ2-7	NA	TGTGCCAGCAGCCATAACAGCTTTCTAGGCTACGAGCAGTACTTC	CASSHNSFLGYEQYF
many	13	TRBV28	TRBJ2-1	NA	TGTGCCAGCAGTTTAGTAGGATACAATGAGCAGTTCTTC	CASSLVGYNEQFF
few	17	TRBV11-3	TRBJ2-5	TRBD2	TGTGCCAGCAGCCCACCGCGCAGCGGGAGGTGGATAGAGACCCAGTACTTC	CASSPPRSGRWIETQYF
many	12	TRBV2	TRBJ1-2	NA	TGTGCCAGCAGTGAACTCCTAGGTGGCTACACCTTC	CASSELLGGYTF
NA	13	TRBV5-5	TRBJ1-5	NA	TGTGCCAGCAGCTTGGCCGACGAACAGCCCCAGCATTTT	CASSLADEQPQHF
many	13	TRBV20-1	TRBJ2-7	NA	TGCAGTGCTCCGGGTGACTATTACTACGAGCAGTACTTC	CSAPGDYYYEQYF
NA	16	TRBV10-2	TRBJ2-2	TRBD2	TGCGCCAGCAGCACGATGAGCGGGAGTAACACCGGGGAGCTGTTTTTT	CASSTMSGSNTGELFF
few	13	TRBV20-1	TRBJ2-7	NA	TGCAGTGAGAGGGGGAGGGGGCTGTACGAGCAGTACTTC	CSERGRGLYEQYF
many	17	TRBV27	TRBJ1-5	TRBD1	TGTGCCAGCAGTCCCACCCCGGACAGGGTGGGCGACCAGCCCCAGCATTTT	CASSPTPDRVGDQPQHF
many	15	TRBV27	TRBJ2-7	NA	TGTGCCAGCAGTTTAGAAAGGGGCCTGTCCTACGAGCAGTACTTC	CASSLERGLSYEQYF
many	14	TRBV14	TRBJ2-7	TRBD2	TGTGCCAGCAGCCAGCGGGAGCGTCCGTACGAGCAGTACTTC	CASSQRERPYEQYF
NA	15	TRBV11-2	TRBJ2-7	TRBD2	TGTGCCAGCAGGAACCCGGGACTAGGGACCTACGAGCAGTACTTC	CASRNPGLGTYEQYF
few	19	TRBV6-2/TRBV6-3	TRBJ2-1	TRBD2	TGTGCCAGCAGTTTTACGGGACTAGCGAGCTCAACAGGGGACAATGAGCAGTTCTTC	CASSFTGLASSTGDNEQFF
NA	13	TRBV7-6	TRBJ2-7	NA	TGTGCCAGCAGCTTAGCGGGCGGTTCCGATCAGTACTTC	CASSLAGGSDQYF
many	12	TRBV7-9	TRBJ2-7	NA	TGTGCCAGCAGCAGCGTCCCCTACGAGCAGTACTTC	CASSSVPYEQYF
many	14	TRBV6-5	TRBJ2-7	NA	TGTGCCAGCTTGCCCGCGAGGGGGTCCTACGAGCAGTACTTC	CASLPARGSYEQYF
many	13	TRBV30	TRBJ1-2	NA	TGTGCCTGGGACAGGAATAGTTTCTATGGCTACACCTTC	CAWDRNSFYGYTF
many	15	TRBV6-1	TRBJ2-7	NA	TGTGCCAGCAGTGGTGACAGCAAGGGTTCATACGAGCAGTACTTC	CASSGDSKGSYEQYF
many	14	TRBV28	TRBJ2-7	TRBD2	TGTGCCTCAGATGGGACTAGCGGGTTAGGAGAGCAGTACTTC	CASDGTSGLGEQYF
few	15	TRBV9	TRBJ2-7	NA	TGTGCCAGCAGCGCTGGCCGGAGTGAAACCTACGAGCAGTACTTC	CASSAGRSETYEQYF
many	14	TRBV5-1	TRBJ2-7	NA	TGCGCCAGCAGCTTGGCAGCGCCCCTTGGGGAGCAGTACTTC	CASSLAAPLGEQYF
many	16	TRBV20-1	TRBJ1-3	TRBD1	TGCAGTGCTCAAGCCTCCGGGACAGGGGATGGAAACACCATATATTTT	CSAQASGTGDGNTIYF
NA	14	TRBV3-1	TRBJ1-4	TRBD1	TGTGCCAGCAGCCAACAGGGGGCGGGCGAAAAACTGTTTTTT	CASSQQGAGEKLFF
many	15	TRBV7-2	TRBJ2-5	NA	TGTGCCAGCAGCTTAGCAGCGGGCGGATTGGAGACCCAGTACTTC	CASSLAAGGLETQYF
many	15	TRBV9	TRBJ2-7	TRBD2	TGTGCCAGCAGCTCGGAGGATAGGGGCGGGAGCGAGCAGTACTTC	CASSSEDRGGSEQYF
many	13	TRBV30	TRBJ1-1	NA	TGTGCCTGCCGGTGGGGTAGCCTAACTGAAGCTTTCTTT	CACRWGSLTEAFF
NA	13	TRBV6-1	TRBJ1-1	NA	TGTGCCAGCAGCCCCGGGCCGGGGGGGCACGCTTTCTTT	CASSPGPGGHAFF
many	13	TRBV14	TRBJ1-1	NA	TGTGCCAGCAGCCAAGTGGTGAACACTGAAGCTTTCTTT	CASSQVVNTEAFF
many	17	TRBV28	TRBJ1-1	NA	TGTGCCAGCAGTTTAGGGTGGGGCAGTAATATGAACACTGAAGCTTTCTTT	CASSLGWGSNMNTEAFF
many	13	TRBV7-3	TRBJ1-2	NA	TGTGCCAGCAGCTTTACACCAAGGGATGGCTACACCTTC	CASSFTPRDGYTF
many	17	TRBV11-2	TRBJ2-5	TRBD2	TGTGCCAGCAGCTACGGGACTAGCGGGAGGGCCTTAGAGACCCAGTACTTC	CASSYGTSGRALETQYF
many	14	TRBV7-9	TRBJ2-7	NA	TGTGCCAGCAGCTTAGACAGCTATGCCTACGAGCAGTACTTC	CASSLDSYAYEQYF